A single sample gave rise to the 6 T cell receptor beta chains below, sequenced in a study of cytomegalovirus exposure and HLA in healthy donors. Some clones are missing from TCRdb's copy, which holds only in-frame ones; the method was immunoSEQ multiplex PCR. The data show roughly 120,000 clones, roughly nine tenths seen once. Sequencing input: PBMCs. These receptors all come from a man between 18 and 35 years old in good health and CMV-seropositive.

This sequence joins TRBV2 and TRBJ2-1; 7 nucleotides align to TRBD1. The CDR3 loop spans 16 amino acids. Trimming cost V 6 bases and J 8 bases; bases outside gene matches: 16. Looked up from germline, CDR1 is SNHLY and CDR2 is FYNNEI. The CDR3 DNA reads TGTGCCAGCAGGAACCCCGTGAGACAGGGTAGTCATGAGCAGTTCTTC. As protein: CASRNPVRQGSHEQFF.

This rearrangement joins TRBV13 to TRBJ1-1; TRBD1 might be the D (6 bases). V was cut by 3 bases and J by 1 base, with 9 bases left in between. CDR3 size: 14 residues. Per germline, CDR1 PRHDT and CDR2 FYEKMQ (reference sequence). The CDR3 nucleotides are TGTGCCAGCAGCTTCAGGGGTCCGAACACTGAAGCTTTCTTT. Encoded protein: CASSFRGPNTEAFF.

This chain connects TRBV7-8 to TRBJ2-3, with D perhaps matching TRBD1 (6 bases). V shed 6 bases and J shed 3 bases, with 7 bases lying between them. From germline, CDR1 is SGHVS and CDR2 FQNEAQ. CDR3 length: 12 residues. This chain's CDR3 is CASSRGTDTQYF. The DNA of the CDR3 is TGTGCCAGCAGTAGGGGGACAGATACGCAGTATTTT.

The rearrangement links TRBV7-2 to TRBJ1-6; D uncertain. Per the germline V gene, CDR1 is SGHTA and CDR2 is FQGNSA. This CDR3 comprises 14 residues. V dropped 0 bases and J dropped 7 bases, with 7 bases sitting between them. CDR3 sequence (DNA): TGTGCCAGCAGCTTAGCGCTAAAGAATTCACCCCTCCACTTT. It specifies CASSLALKNSPLHF.

The rearrangement uses TRBV2 and TRBJ1-5; TRBD1 matches at 8 bases. The CDR3 runs to 16 residues. The ends lost 6 bases at V and 7 bases at J; junction bases unmatched: 14. Germline lookup yields CDR1 SNHLY and CDR2 FYNNEI. The CDR3 here is CASSREGTGVSQPQHF. The CDR3 DNA reads TGTGCCAGCAGCAGGGAAGGGACAGGTGTGAGCCAGCCCCAGCATTTT.

The gene calls are TRBV30 and TRBJ2-5, with D unclear. There are 12 residues in the CDR3. Trimming shortened V by 2 bases and J by 5 bases, and 9 bases separated the two germline ends. Germline CDR1 reads GTSNPN; CDR2 reads SVGIG (reference sequence). As DNA, the CDR3 is TGTGCCTGGAGTCCCTCGAGGGAGACCCAGTACTTC. This codes for CAWSPSRETQYF.